The next 30 T cell receptor beta chains were all read from a single sample in a study of blood T cell repertoires in COVID-19. Profiled with immunoSEQ multiplex PCR; TCRdb holds only in-frame clones, not every one. The table has tens of thousands of clones, around 84% seen once. Sequencing used peripheral blood. The receptors derive from a man in his fifties or sixties with acute or convalescent COVID-19.

This clone was observed a few times. The rearrangement uses TRBV5-1 and TRBJ1-2, with D unclear. This CDR3 comprises 13 residues. The V end was cut by 6 bases, the J end by 0 bases, with 9 bases between. The germline CDR1 and CDR2 sequences are SGHRS and YFSETQ. The CDR3 region has the DNA TGCGCCAGCACGAGGGAGTCTAACTATGGCTACACCTTC. Its protein product is CASTRESNYGYTF.

This clone was counted once. The chain recombines TRBV9 with TRBJ2-3; 8 bases align to TRBD2. The V segment lost 3 bases and the J segment 9 bases; nucleotides outside the gene matches: 3. Germline V CDR1 and CDR2: SGDLS, YYNGEE. This CDR3 region has 12 residues. CDR3 DNA: TGTGCCAGCAGCGGACTAGCGTCCACGCAGTATTTT. Its protein product is CASSGLASTQYF.

The genes are TRBV30 and TRBJ2-7; no reliable D call. Germline V CDR1 and CDR2: GTSNPN, SVGIG (reference sequence). The CDR3 runs to 11 residues. Trimming cost V 3 bases and J 10 bases, with 13 bases left between them. CDR3 DNA: TGTGCCTGGAGCAGTCAGGATTTTCAGTACTTC. It codes for CAWSSQDFQYF.

V is TRBV4-3 and J is TRBJ2-7, with 15 positions matching TRBD2. This CDR3 is built from 15 residues. Germline CDR1 is LGHNA and CDR2 is YSLEER. V lost 4 bases and J lost 7; bases outside the gene matches: 5. DNA of the CDR3: TGCGCCAGCAGCCGGACTAGCGGGGGGGCGTATGAGCAGTACTTC. Residues: CASSRTSGGAYEQYF.

The chain recombines TRBV7-9 with TRBJ2-1, with 9 bases aligning to TRBD1. This CDR3 contains 16 residues. Germline values: CDR1 SEHNR, CDR2 FQNEAQ (reference sequence). J gave up 7 bases and V 4 bases, and 11 bases lay outside the gene matches. CDR3 sequence: CASSSLQGALLNEQFF. The CDR3 DNA sequence: TGTGCCAGCAGCTCACTACAGGGGGCGCTTTTGAATGAGCAGTTCTTC.

The rearrangement links TRBV5-4 to TRBJ1-2; no reliable D call. With 2 bases removed from V and 7 bases from J, the gap between germline ends came to 15 bases. This CDR3 contains 14 residues. Germline-derived CDR1 and CDR2 are SGHNT and YYREEE (reference sequence). The chain's CDR3 is CASSFRRQEGGYTF. The CDR3 DNA is TGTGCCAGCAGCTTTCGTCGCCAGGAGGGTGGCTACACCTTC.

The CDR3 region has the DNA TGTGCCAGCAGCGCGGGGGGGCCCGGGGAGCAGTACTTC. It encodes CASSAGGPGEQYF. The chain carries TRBV7-2 and TRBJ2-7; the match to TRBD2 covers 9 bases. CDR3 length equals 13 residues. Germline CDR1 is SGHTA and CDR2 is FQGNSA. V trimming: 5 bases; J trimming: 7 bases; junction bases outside the gene matches: 6.

In the case of this clone: This specimen includes other DNA sequences encoding the same CDR3. J is TRBJ1-3 and V is TRBV28; D possibly corresponds to TRBD1 (5 bases). Trimming pared 2 bases from V and 0 bases from J, leaving 8 bases between. Per the germline V gene, CDR1 is MDHEN and CDR2 is SYDVKM. The length of the CDR3 is 15 residues. The CDR3 sequence: CASSLLRGSGNTIYF. For the CDR3, the DNA is TGTGCCAGCAGTTTACTAAGGGGCTCTGGAAACACCATATATTTT.

The V and J genes are TRBV28 and TRBJ2-2, with a tentative D call TRBD1 (5 bases). CDR1 is MDHEN, CDR2 SYDVKM, per germline. This CDR3 comprises 15 residues. Trimming took off 5 bases at V and 0 bases at J, with 10 bases between the two ends. In DNA, the CDR3 is TGTGCCAGCAGTATTAGGACACCGAACACCGGGGAGCTGTTTTTT. Residues: CASSIRTPNTGELFF.

The chain has TRBV11-2 and TRBJ2-1; 7 nucleotides align to TRBD2. The CDR3 is made up of 14 amino acids. The V and J ends lost 5 bases and 8 bases, in that order; junction bases with no gene match: 9. Germline V lookup: CDR1 SGHAT, CDR2 FQNNGV. The CDR3 reads CASSPQPGLHEQFF. The CDR3 DNA sequence: TGTGCCAGCAGCCCCCAGCCGGGACTACATGAGCAGTTCTTC.

V and J are TRBV11-2 and TRBJ2-7; no definite D call. The CDR3 contains 13 residues. The V and J ends lost 5 bases and 3 bases respectively, with 11 bases between them. CDR1 and CDR2 from the germline V gene are SGHAT and FQNNGV. The CDR3 reads CASSKQWIYEQYF. The CDR3, as DNA: TGTGCCAGCAGCAAACAGTGGATCTACGAGCAGTACTTC.

The chain uses TRBV4-2 and TRBJ1-4; 8 nucleotides match TRBD1. Germline V lookup: CDR1 LGHNA, CDR2 YNFKEQ. Trimming at V came to 2 bases and at J to 4 bases, leaving 3 bases not matched to a gene. The CDR3 extends over 15 amino acids. The chain's CDR3 is CASSQPGQVNEKLFF. The CDR3 DNA sequence: TGTGCCAGCAGCCAACCGGGACAGGTTAATGAAAAACTGTTTTTT.

The chain joins TRBV12-2 to TRBJ2-3; the table names TRBD2, a call not compared with the DNA. TRBV12-2 is listed as a pseudogene. The CDR3 has 18 amino acids. The chain's CDR3 is CASRLVVRVSAHGDTQYF. The CDR3 DNA follows: TGTGCAAGTCGCTTAGTGGTGAGGGTATCGGCACACGGGGATACGCAGTATTTT.

The chain joins TRBV19 to TRBJ1-6, with TRBD1 matching 8 bases. This CDR3 comprises 13 residues. The germline V gene has CDR1 LNHDA and CDR2 SQIVND (reference sequence). Trimming at V came to 4 bases and at J to 11 bases, leaving 4 bases not matched to a gene. The CDR3 reads CASSTGQGTPLHF. CDR3 in DNA: TGTGCCAGTAGTACCGGACAGGGCACACCCCTCCACTTT.

This chain links TRBV7-9 with TRBJ1-5; no definite D call. Looked up from germline, CDR1 is SEHNR and CDR2 is FQNEAQ (reference sequence). The length of the CDR3 is 12 residues. Trimming removed 0 bases at V and 5 bases at J, with 2 bases between. The CDR3 here is CASSLADQPQHF. CDR3 nucleotide sequence: TGTGCCAGCAGCTTAGCCGATCAGCCCCAGCATTTT.

The V call is TRBV19, the J call TRBJ1-1, with a weak D call TRBD1 (6 bases). CDR1 LNHDA and CDR2 SQIVND come from the germline V gene (reference sequence). This CDR3 has 15 amino acids. Trimming left V 0 bases short and J 4 bases short, with 12 bases between. This chain's CDR3 is CASSIDPGGGTEAFF. In DNA form, the CDR3 reads TGTGCCAGTAGTATAGATCCGGGAGGGGGCACTGAAGCTTTCTTT.

The chain combines TRBV29-1 with TRBJ2-1; 10 nucleotides line up with TRBD2. Looked up from germline, CDR1 is SQVTM and CDR2 is ANQGSEA. The V segment lost 6 bases and the J segment 4 bases; nucleotides outside the gene matches: 9. The length of the CDR3 is 15 residues. For the CDR3, the DNA is TGCAGCGTGACGCTAACTAGCGGGGTATACAATGAGCAGTTCTTC. Translating gives CSVTLTSGVYNEQFF.

The V gene is TRBV5-6, the J gene TRBJ2-3, with no clear D. Germline loops: CDR1 SGHDT, CDR2 YYEEEE. The CDR3 runs to 13 residues. With 0 bases removed from V and 5 bases from J, the gap between germline ends came to 7 bases. CDR3 loop: CASSLVTEDTQYF. The DNA of the CDR3 is TGTGCCAGCAGCTTGGTTACAGAAGATACGCAGTATTTT.

This chain joins TRBV9 and TRBJ1-2; D is possibly TRBD1 (5 bases). Germline V gene data show CDR1 as SGDLS and CDR2 as YYNGEE. V was trimmed by 0 bases and J by 2 bases, leaving 23 bases between them. The CDR3 contains 19 residues. Written as DNA, the CDR3 is TGTGCCAGCAGCGTAGTAGACGGGCAGGGCACCCGTGGCAACTATGGCTACACCTTC. It translates to CASSVVDGQGTRGNYGYTF.

The chain carries TRBV4-3 and TRBJ2-7; D call uncertain. The V gene lost 2 bases and the J gene lost 2 bases, with 10 bases spanning the gap. Germline V lookup: CDR1 LGHNA, CDR2 YSLEER. The CDR3 is 14 amino acids. CDR3 nucleotide sequence: TGCGCCAGCAGCCAAATAGGTCAGGCCTACGAGCAGTACTTC. It is translated as CASSQIGQAYEQYF.

This chain connects TRBV10-3 to TRBJ2-7, with TRBD1 identical over 7 bases. Germline CDR1 and CDR2: ENHRY and SYGVKD. V trimming: 4 bases; J trimming: 2 bases; junction bases outside the gene matches: 2. CDR3 length: 13 amino acids. The CDR3 nucleotides are TGTGCCATCAGTGTAGGGGGCCCCTACGAGCAGTACTTC. Protein product: CAISVGGPYEQYF.

The chain has TRBV4-1 and TRBJ2-7; 7 bases align to TRBD2. V was pared by 4 bases and J by 1 base, with 1 base of the junction left unmatched. This CDR3 contains 13 residues. Germline CDR1 reads MGHRA; CDR2 reads YSYEKL. Here the CDR3 reads CASSPSGSYEQYF. The CDR3 nucleotides read TGCGCCAGCAGCCCTAGCGGATCCTACGAGCAGTACTTC.

This rearrangement joins TRBV7-2 to TRBJ1-1; D gene uncertain. V was cut by 1 base and J by 0 bases, with 6 bases left in between. Germline V gives CDR1 SGHTA, CDR2 FQGNSA. CDR3 size: 14 residues. The CDR3 sequence is CASSLEQLNTEAFF. DNA of the CDR3: TGTGCCAGCAGCTTAGAACAGTTGAACACTGAAGCTTTCTTT.

This sequence joins TRBV6-1 and TRBJ2-7; 10 bases match TRBD1. The V gene's germline CDR1 is MNHNS and CDR2 SASEGT. CDR3 length equals 17 residues. After removal of 0 bases from V and 4 bases from J, the junction contained 9 bases not matched to a gene. CDR3 sequence (DNA): TGTGCCAGCAGTGAAGCGATATCCGGGACAGGGGCGTACGAGCAGTACTTC. Translating gives CASSEAISGTGAYEQYF.

The chain joins TRBV29-1 to TRBJ1-1, with D unresolved. Germline CDR1 is SQVTM and CDR2 is ANQGSEA. This CDR3 is 13 amino acids long. V lost 3 bases and J lost 2, with 10 bases in between. The CDR3 loop is CSVEASVNTEAFF. In DNA form, the CDR3 reads TGCAGCGTTGAGGCCTCTGTAAACACTGAAGCTTTCTTT.

This chain uses TRBV5-4 with TRBJ2-7; tentative D call: TRBD2 (6 bases). The CDR3 has 14 amino acids. Trimming took off 6 bases at V and 0 bases at J, with 13 bases between the two ends. CDR1 and CDR2 (germline): SGHNT, YYREEE (reference sequence). In nucleotides, the CDR3 is TGTGCCAGCAAGAAAATGGGGGGCTCCTACGAGCAGTACTTC. Protein sequence: CASKKMGGSYEQYF.

A single count supports this clone. The chain links TRBV4-3 to TRBJ2-1, with 11 positions matching TRBD1. V lost 1 base, J lost 3 bases, and 2 bases stayed unmatched. CDR1 and CDR2 (germline): LGHNA, YSLEER. The CDR3 runs 16 residues. In DNA, the CDR3 is TGCGCCAGCAGCCAAGGGGACAGGGGGGGCTACAATGAGCAGTTCTTC. Translated: CASSQGDRGGYNEQFF.

The chain couples TRBV5-5 to TRBJ2-7; D is ambiguous. CDR1 is SGHKS and CDR2 is YYEKEE in the germline V gene (reference sequence). V was cut by 2 bases and J by 2 bases, with 8 bases left in between. The CDR3 loop spans 13 amino acids. DNA for the CDR3: TGTGCCAGCAGCTTCAGGTTTACCTACGAGCAGTACTTC. Its translation: CASSFRFTYEQYF.

The gene calls are TRBV29-1 and TRBJ1-2, with 8 bases lining up with TRBD1. CDR3 size: 12 residues. Germline V lookup: CDR1 SQVTM, CDR2 ANQGSEA. V trimming: 3 bases; J trimming: 6 bases; junction bases outside the gene matches: 3. In nucleotides, the CDR3 is TGCAGCGTTGAGCCAGGGGGCCATGGCTACACCTTC. It translates to CSVEPGGHGYTF.

A single count supports this clone. The J gene is TRBJ1-1, the V gene TRBV28, with TRBD1 identical over 11 bases. The CDR3 loop spans 16 amino acids. Germline V gene data show CDR1 as MDHEN and CDR2 as SYDVKM. Trimming took 5 bases from V and 4 from J; bases not matched to a gene: 9. The CDR3 is CASSPPGQGVGTEAFF. The CDR3 DNA is TGTGCCAGCAGTCCCCCGGGACAGGGGGTGGGCACTGAAGCTTTCTTT.